The entry below describes one T cell receptor (beta chain). In this sample, this clonotype turned up many times. What this receptor recognizes is not known. The sample holds no much larger clone one base away, and base qualities are not on file. This was a case-control study nested in a cohort of healthcare workers in London, UK, who had nasopharyngeal swab PCR tests and blood samples taken every week. Healthcare workers were enrolled in the week of the UK lockdown, from 23 to 31 March 2020, and were followed every week for up to 16 weeks. The data originate from a study of early T cells in non-severe SARS-CoV-2 infection (dated by TCRdb to the early 2020s). Regarding the study in general: TCR sequencing used bulk RNA from unsorted whole blood, so alpha and beta chains could not be paired. General conclusions and limits of the study: VDJdb matching was skewed toward anti-spike CD8 responses, so virus-specific expansions were likely underestimated and private and CD4 specificities were missed.

V loses 4 bases, J loses 14 bases, and the germline ends lie 14 bases apart. CDR1 and CDR2, looked up from the germline V gene, are MDHEN and SYDVKM. Counted from cysteine to phenylalanine, this CDR3 has 11 amino acids. Only the CDR3 portion is preserved as DNA: 33 bases, with reading frame beginning at the first base. Receptor libraries were prepared by 5' RACE. The run used a NextSeq 500. Unique molecular identifiers were attached to individual cDNA molecules in the TCR library protocol so that sequencing error and PCR bias could be corrected. TCR alpha and beta chains were both sequenced, and the abundances of alpha and beta sequences in each sample were closely correlated with each other. The paper's data handling went like this. Decombinator V4 was used to annotate TCR sequences for V gene, J gene and CDR3. TCRs were defined as expanded if a significant change between any two time points was detected under a Poisson model with p below 0.0001. TCR abundances were normalised to the total number of TCRs sequenced per sample and were expressed as counts per million. MAIT TCRs were defined by TRAV1-2 paired with TRAJ12, TRAJ20 or TRAJ33, and iNKT TCRs by TRAV10 paired with TRAJ18. VDJdb, accessed on 1 November 2021, was searched for TCRs annotated for CMV, EBV and SARS-CoV-2, and TCRs annotated for more than one antigen were excluded. TCRdb trimmed public reads at Q25 via fastp, called clones via MiXCR and kept in-frame beta chains. Each CDR3 protein gets just one entry, which takes the most common genes and DNA from the rows behind it. TCRdb, not the original authors, processed these V and J calls. This sample holds approximately 50,000 distinct CDR3 sequences; 7.5% to 10% were observed only once. The top ten hold 15% of the sample.

This TCR was sampled from an adult who was a healthcare worker with PCR-confirmed SARS-CoV-2 infection or an uninfected control (not recorded which). The sequenced sample was whole blood. The sequence is built from TRBV28 and TRBJ1-2; the D gene assignment is ambiguous. The CDR3 corresponds to CASSSRTDMTF. The nucleotide sequence is TGTGCCAGCAGTTCCCGAACCGATATGACCTTC.